What follows are 26 T cell receptor beta chains derived from one specimen sequenced in a study of blood T cell repertoires in COVID-19. The protocol was immunoSEQ multiplex PCR, while the TCRdb copy is restricted to in-frame clones and leaves out a portion. The table has around 60,000 clones, 85% to 95% seen once. The specimen sequenced was peripheral blood. All receptors come from a man in his fifties with active COVID-19.

The DNA for the CDR3 is TGTGCCAGCAGTTTCTCTAGCGGGGGGGTCAATGAGCAGTTCTTC. Translating gives CASSFSSGGVNEQFF. The V and J genes are TRBV28 and TRBJ2-1; the match to TRBD2 covers 12 bases. Germline CDR1 is MDHEN and CDR2 is SYDVKM. There are 15 residues in the CDR3. Trimming cost V 3 bases and J 6 bases; bases outside gene matches: 3.

This clone appeared once. This chain connects TRBV18 to TRBJ1-5; 7 positions match TRBD1. The V gene's germline CDR1 is KGHSH and CDR2 LQKENI. This CDR3 has 14 amino acids. Trimming at V came to 6 bases and at J to 4 bases, leaving 6 bases not matched to a gene. CDR3 in amino acids: CASSPPGGNQPQHF. The CDR3 region has the DNA TGTGCCAGCTCCCCGCCAGGGGGAAATCAGCCCCAGCATTTT.

The chain is built from TRBV18 and TRBJ1-4; D may be TRBD1 (5 bases). V dropped 4 bases and J dropped 7 bases, with 19 bases sitting between them. The germline gives CDR1 KGHSH, CDR2 LQKENI. This CDR3 has 16 amino acids. CDR3 nucleotide sequence: TGTGCCAGCTCACAAACCTATGGTGACAGCTTTGAAAAACTGTTTTTT. This sequence encodes CASSQTYGDSFEKLFF.

The gene calls are TRBV5-6 and TRBJ1-4; D remains ambiguous. The germline V gene has CDR1 SGHDT and CDR2 YYEEEE. The CDR3 runs 14 residues. V shed 1 base and J shed 6 bases, with 10 bases lying between them. CDR3 nucleotides: TGTGCCAGCAGCTTGATGAGGGATCATGAAAAACTGTTTTTT. Its protein product is CASSLMRDHEKLFF.

Here the CDR3 reads CASSSRDREYIQYF. The CDR3 DNA sequence: TGTGCCAGCAGCTCCCGGGACAGGGAATACATTCAGTACTTC. The V and J genes are TRBV7-8 and TRBJ2-4, with 9 bases that match TRBD1. The ends lost 4 bases at V and 8 bases at J; junction bases unmatched: 6. CDR1 SGHVS and CDR2 FQNEAQ come from the germline V gene. The CDR3 is 14 residues long.

The rearrangement uses TRBV14 and TRBJ2-1, with TRBD2 matching over 13 bases. The germline CDR1 and CDR2 sequences are SGHDN and FVKESK. The CDR3 is 15 residues long. With V trimmed by 10 bases and J by 0 bases, 3 bases remained unmatched. The CDR3 DNA sequence: TGTGCCATGACTAGCGGGGGGTTCTCCTACAATGAGCAGTTCTTC. It codes for CAMTSGGFSYNEQFF.

The V call is TRBV6-5, the J call TRBJ2-7; D remains unclear. From germline, CDR1 is MNHEY and CDR2 SVGAGI. The CDR3 consists of 15 residues. V dropped 0 bases and J dropped 1 base, with 10 bases sitting between them. The CDR3 DNA reads TGTGCCAGCAGTTACTCGCGGCCTGGGTCCTACGAGCAGTACTTC. Protein product: CASSYSRPGSYEQYF.

CDR3 amino acids: CASSRSQGRRGEQYF. CDR3 nucleotide sequence: TGTGCCAGCAGCAGGTCACAGGGGAGAAGAGGCGAGCAGTACTTC. The chain employs TRBV5-6 and TRBJ2-7; 7 bases are shared with TRBD1. Per germline, CDR1 SGHDT and CDR2 YYEEEE. With 4 bases clipped from V and 6 bases from J, the junction kept 13 bases outside the gene matches. The CDR3 has 15 residues.

V and J are TRBV6-5 and TRBJ1-4, with 7 bases that match TRBD1. Trimming removed 2 bases from V and 8 bases from J; junction bases left unmatched: 8. This CDR3 is 15 amino acids long. In germline, CDR1 is MNHEY, CDR2 SVGAGI. DNA for the CDR3: TGTGCCAGCAGTTACAGGGGGCCCCAGGGGGAAAAACTGTTTTTT. It translates to CASSYRGPQGEKLFF.

The chain is built from TRBV9 and TRBJ2-2; 10 positions agree with TRBD1. The CDR3 totals 17 residues. V trimming: 2 bases; J trimming: 5 bases; junction bases outside the gene matches: 9. Germline assignment: CDR1 SGDLS and CDR2 YYNGEE. CDR3 coding DNA: TGTGCCAGCAGCGTCTTTGCTGGACAGGGGGGGACCGGGGAGCTGTTTTTT. Protein product: CASSVFAGQGGTGELFF.

The V gene is TRBV6-5, the J gene TRBJ2-6; D gene ambiguous. The CDR3 covers 13 residues. Germline assignment: CDR1 MNHEY and CDR2 SVGAGI. V lost 3 bases and J 3 bases, leaving 3 bases between the germline ends. CDR3 DNA: TGTGCCAGCAGTTATTATGGGGCCAACGTCCTGACTTTC. Its translation: CASSYYGANVLTF.

The genes are TRBV7-9 and TRBJ2-7; a possible D gene is TRBD1 (5 bases). There are 13 residues in the CDR3. V lost 2 bases and J 9 bases, leaving 14 bases between the germline ends. Germline V gene lookup returns CDR1 SEHNR and CDR2 FQNEAQ (reference sequence). CDR3 DNA sequence: TGTGCCAGCAGCTTAAAGGGCAGGGTGCGGCAGTACTTC. Amino acid sequence: CASSLKGRVRQYF.

The chain employs TRBV28 and TRBJ1-5; D unresolved. In germline, CDR1 is MDHEN, CDR2 SYDVKM. V lost 9 bases to trimming and J lost 3 bases, with 9 bases between them. This CDR3 is built from 12 residues. The CDR3 nucleotides are TGTGCCAGTGGAGCCATCAATCAGCCCCAGCATTTT. The encoded protein is CASGAINQPQHF.

The CDR3 region is CASSFFAGGTGGPDTQYF. As DNA, the CDR3 is TGTGCCAGCAGCTTTTTCGCCGGAGGGACAGGGGGCCCAGATACGCAGTATTTT. This chain connects TRBV7-8 to TRBJ2-3, with 12 bases aligning to TRBD1. Germline values: CDR1 SGHVS, CDR2 FQNEAQ. This CDR3 is built from 18 residues. With V trimmed by 3 bases and J by 4 bases, 11 bases remained unmatched.

This chain uses TRBV7-9 with TRBJ2-7; TRBD2 is a possible D gene (6 bases). The germline CDR1 and CDR2 sequences are SEHNR and FQNEAQ (reference sequence). V lost 1 base and J 0 bases, leaving 10 bases between the germline ends. The CDR3 is 15 residues long. The CDR3 DNA reads TGTGCCAGCAGCTTAGGACTAGAGGTCTCCTACGAGCAGTACTTC. It translates to CASSLGLEVSYEQYF.

The chain combines TRBV3-1 (or the pseudogene TRBV3-2) with TRBJ1-1; TRBD1 aligns across 7 bases. Germline V CDR1 and CDR2: LGHDT, YNNKEL (reference sequence). The length of the CDR3 is 12 residues. The V and J ends lost 4 bases and 6 bases, in that order; junction bases with no gene match: 2. The CDR3: CASSPGGSEAFF. CDR3 coding DNA: TGTGCCAGCAGCCCAGGGGGATCTGAAGCTTTCTTT.

The V gene is TRBV11-3, the J gene TRBJ2-3, with 11 bases that match TRBD2. The CDR3 length is 15 residues. Germline values: CDR1 SGHNT, CDR2 YENEEA. The V segment lost 2 bases and the J segment 3 bases; nucleotides outside the gene matches: 1. Here the CDR3 DNA reads TGTGCCAGCAGCTTAATAGCGGGGGGGACAGATACGCAGTATTTT. Translation gives CASSLIAGGTDTQYF.

The V gene is TRBV28, the J gene TRBJ1-5; 7 nucleotides match TRBD1. The junction had 5 bases not matched to a gene; V was cut back by 4 bases and J by 2 bases. Germline V gives CDR1 MDHEN, CDR2 SYDVKM. CDR3 length: 15 residues. Here the CDR3 DNA reads TGTGCCAGCAGTTCCGGACAGGTGGGCAATCAGCCCCAGCATTTT. Translation: CASSSGQVGNQPQHF.

This chain uses TRBV5-4 with TRBJ1-1; no clear D gene. The length of the CDR3 is 13 residues. V lost 4 bases and J lost 3, with 10 bases in between. The V gene's germline CDR1 is SGHNT and CDR2 YYREEE (reference sequence). CDR3 sequence reads: CASSANLDTEAFF. The DNA for the CDR3 is TGTGCCAGCAGCGCGAACCTTGACACTGAAGCTTTCTTT. Full variable domain (missing parts from reference TRBV5-4 and TRBJ1-1): ETGVTQSPTHLIKTRGQQVTLRCSSQSGHNTVSWYQQALGQGPQFIFQYYREEENGRGNFPPRFSGLQFPNYSSELNVNALELDDSALYLCASSANLDTEAFFGQGTRLTVV.

CDR3 bases: TGTGCCAGCAGCTTAGGAGCGGTTAACTACGAGCAGTACTTC. Its protein is CASSLGAVNYEQYF. This rearrangement joins TRBV11-2 to TRBJ2-7; a possible D gene is TRBD2 (5 bases). Germline values: CDR1 SGHAT, CDR2 FQNNGV. This CDR3 is built from 14 residues. Trimming stripped 1 base from V and 3 bases from J, with 10 bases between.

The genes are TRBV28 and TRBJ1-5; D remains unclear. The germline CDR1 and CDR2 sequences are MDHEN and SYDVKM. V lost 6 bases, J lost 8 bases, and 14 bases lay in between. This CDR3 comprises 13 residues. CDR3 sequence (DNA): TGTGCCAGCAGCCTACCTTCGGGTGAGCCCCAGCATTTT. Amino acid sequence: CASSLPSGEPQHF.

V and J are TRBV24-1 and TRBJ2-2; 9 nucleotides align to TRBD1. Trimming took 4 bases from V and 1 from J; bases not matched to a gene: 3. Germline V gives CDR1 KGHDR, CDR2 SFDVKD. The CDR3 is 16 amino acids. CDR3 nucleotide sequence: TGTGCCACCAGTGAATTGGGACAGGGGAACACCGGGGAGCTGTTTTTT. This sequence encodes CATSELGQGNTGELFF.

This clone was seen only once. In DNA form, the CDR3 reads TGTGCCAGCAGGACGACAGGGAGTAATGAAAAACTGTTTTTT. Its translation: CASRTTGSNEKLFF. The rearrangement joins TRBV6-5 to TRBJ1-4; 7 bases agree with TRBD1. The CDR3 totals 14 residues. V lost 6 bases and J lost 4; bases outside the gene matches: 5. CDR1 is MNHEY, CDR2 SVGAGI, per germline.

CDR3 sequence (DNA): TGTGCCAGCAGCCCACCTTCCGGGGGGCGCATGATGGACGAGCAGTACTTC. Translated, it gives CASSPPSGGRMMDEQYF. The chain is built from TRBV7-4 and TRBJ2-7; weak D call: TRBD2 (7 bases). The germline gives CDR1 SGHVT, CDR2 SQSDAQ. This CDR3 region has 17 residues. V lost 5 bases and J lost 5, with 25 bases in between.

The chain uses TRBV7-9 and TRBJ2-7; a weak D match, TRBD1 (5 bases). This CDR3 spans 13 amino acids. The V gene lost 5 bases and the J gene lost 12 bases, with 20 bases spanning the gap. The germline CDR1 and CDR2 sequences are SEHNR and FQNEAQ (reference sequence). The CDR3 region is CASSHRQGTVLYF. The CDR3 DNA is TGTGCCAGCAGCCACAGGCAGGGAACCGTTTTGTACTTC. Drawing the rest from reference TRBV7-9 and TRBJ2-7, the complete variable domain is DTGVSQNPRHKITKRGQNVTFRCDPISEHNRLYWYRQTLGQGPEFLTYFQNEAQLEKSRLLSDRFSAERPKGSFSTLEIQRTEQGDSAMYLCASSHRQGTVLYFGPGTRLTVT.

The chain combines TRBV4-2 with TRBJ2-5; maybe TRBD1 (7 bases). Germline assignment: CDR1 LGHNA and CDR2 YNFKEQ. Trimming took off 0 bases at V and 3 bases at J, with 17 bases between the two ends. This CDR3 has 17 amino acids. The DNA for the CDR3 is TGTGCCAGCAGCCAAGATGTTTATGCGGGACAGAAAGAGACCCAGTACTTC. Encoded protein: CASSQDVYAGQKETQYF.